Shown below are 10 T cell receptor beta chains from a single sample sequenced in a study of CD8+ T cells in alopecia areata. Sequencing used cDNA as its template, made by extracting RNA and reverse transcribing it. Assay: immunoSEQ multiplex PCR; the TCRdb copy retains only in-frame clones and omits some. The sample lists some 51,000 clones, 96% seen once, with about a quarter in the top ten. This specimen consisted of CD8+ T cells sorted from blood, obtained at week 0. The receptors originated from a human donor with alopecia areata.

The rearrangement uses TRBV6-5 and TRBJ2-1; a weak D match, TRBD2 (7 bases). The CDR3 has 15 amino acids. V lost 4 bases to trimming and J lost 2 bases, with 12 bases between them. CDR1 and CDR2 from the germline V gene are MNHEY and SVGAGI. The CDR3 DNA reads TGTGCCAGCAGTTCCCGCGGGGGCACCTACAATGAGCAGTTCTTC. Its translation: CASSSRGGTYNEQFF.

The chain links TRBV10-3 to TRBJ1-2; tentative D call: TRBD1 (6 bases). V lost 7 bases, J lost 5 bases, and 11 bases lay in between. CDR3 length: 12 residues. Germline V gene sequence: CDR1 ENHRY, CDR2 SYGVKD. The CDR3 here is CAINLGQYGYTF. The CDR3 DNA reads as TGTGCCATCAACCTAGGACAGTATGGCTACACCTTC.

The chain combines TRBV4-1 with TRBJ1-5; 8 bases agree with TRBD1. The germline CDR1 and CDR2 sequences are MGHRA and YSYEKL. After removal of 4 bases from V and 7 bases from J, the junction contained 15 bases not matched to a gene. The CDR3 loop spans 17 amino acids. This CDR3 reads CASSLFNRGGVQQPQHF. The CDR3 coding sequence is TGCGCCAGCAGCCTCTTTAACAGGGGGGGCGTGCAACAGCCCCAGCATTTT.

The chain uses TRBV5-4 and TRBJ2-2, with a possible D match to TRBD1 (6 bases). Germline V gene data show CDR1 as SGHNT and CDR2 as YYREEE (reference sequence). V lost 4 bases to trimming and J lost 4 bases, with 17 bases between them. The CDR3 covers 16 residues. The CDR3 nucleotides are TGTGCCAGCAGCGCTATTACAGGGTCGGCCACCGGGGAGCTGTTTTTT. It encodes CASSAITGSATGELFF.

This chain links TRBV9 with TRBJ2-2; D is unclear. This CDR3 has 16 residues. The V end lost 0 bases, the J end lost 3 bases, and 12 bases lay between the germline ends. Per germline, CDR1 SGDLS and CDR2 YYNGEE. Written as DNA, the CDR3 is TGTGCCAGCAGCGTAGCTAGGGCCTTTGACACCGGGGAGCTGTTTTTT. Protein: CASSVARAFDTGELFF.

The V and J genes are TRBV7-9 and TRBJ2-7; D possibly corresponds to TRBD1 (5 bases). Germline CDR1 and CDR2: SEHNR and FQNEAQ (reference sequence). V dropped 5 bases and J dropped 2 bases, with 10 bases sitting between them. This CDR3 has 13 residues. CDR3 DNA sequence: TGTGCCAGCAGCCTCGACAGAGCCTACGAGCAGTACTTC. Encoded protein: CASSLDRAYEQYF. Full variable domain (remainder filled in from reference TRBV7-9 and TRBJ2-7): DTGVSQNPRHKITKRGQNVTFRCDPISEHNRLYWYRQTLGQGPEFLTYFQNEAQLEKSRLLSDRFSAERPKGSFSTLEIQRTEQGDSAMYLCASSLDRAYEQYFGPGTRLTVT.

The J gene is TRBJ2-7, the V gene TRBV4-1, with D hard to call. The germline V gene has CDR1 MGHRA and CDR2 YSYEKL. V was trimmed by 4 bases and J by 1 base, leaving 14 bases between them. The CDR3 runs 15 residues. The CDR3 here is CASSPVASRSYEQYF. The CDR3 nucleotides read TGCGCCAGCAGCCCGGTGGCCTCTAGGTCCTACGAGCAGTACTTC.

This chain uses TRBV7-9 with TRBJ1-1, with a weak D call TRBD1 (5 bases). Germline V gene lookup returns CDR1 SEHNR and CDR2 FQNEAQ (reference sequence). This CDR3 contains 14 residues. V lost 3 bases to trimming and J lost 1 base, with 9 bases between them. CDR3 sequence: CASSFQQANTEAFF. CDR3 DNA: TGTGCCAGCAGCTTTCAACAGGCGAACACTGAAGCTTTCTTT.

J is TRBJ2-2 and V is TRBV4-2, with a possible D match to TRBD2 (6 bases). The CDR3 is made up of 15 amino acids. CDR1 is LGHNA and CDR2 is YNFKEQ in the germline V gene. V gave up 0 bases and J gave up 6 bases, with 11 bases separating them. CDR3: CASSQDVGTSGELFF. CDR3 DNA sequence: TGTGCCAGCAGCCAAGATGTAGGGACTTCCGGGGAGCTGTTTTTT.

CDR3 in amino acids: CASGGAVDTQYF. CDR3 nucleotides: TGTGCCAGCGGGGGGGCCGTAGATACGCAGTATTTT. The chain carries TRBV7-2 and TRBJ2-3; possibly TRBD2 for D (7 bases). This CDR3 comprises 12 residues. CDR1 is SGHTA and CDR2 is FQGNSA in the germline V gene. Trimming cost V 8 bases and J 5 bases, with 11 bases left between them.